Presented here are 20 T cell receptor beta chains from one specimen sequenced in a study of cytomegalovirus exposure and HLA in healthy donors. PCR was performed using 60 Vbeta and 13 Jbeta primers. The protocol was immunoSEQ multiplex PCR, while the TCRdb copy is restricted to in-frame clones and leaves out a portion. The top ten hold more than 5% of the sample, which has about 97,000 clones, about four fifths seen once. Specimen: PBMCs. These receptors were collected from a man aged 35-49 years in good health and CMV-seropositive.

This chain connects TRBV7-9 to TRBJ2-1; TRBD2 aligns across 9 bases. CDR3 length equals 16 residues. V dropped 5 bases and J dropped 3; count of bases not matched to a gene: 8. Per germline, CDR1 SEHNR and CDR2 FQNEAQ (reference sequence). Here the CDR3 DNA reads TGTGCCAGCAGCCAGGGTGGCGGGAGGGTCTACAATGAGCAGTTCTTC. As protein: CASSQGGGRVYNEQFF.

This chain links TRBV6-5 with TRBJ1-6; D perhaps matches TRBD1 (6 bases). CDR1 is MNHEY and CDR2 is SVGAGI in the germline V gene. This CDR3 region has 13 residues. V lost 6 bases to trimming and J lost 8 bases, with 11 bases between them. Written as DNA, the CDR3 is TGTGCCAGCAGAAAGGGGGTCCATTCACCCCTCCACTTT. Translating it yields CASRKGVHSPLHF.

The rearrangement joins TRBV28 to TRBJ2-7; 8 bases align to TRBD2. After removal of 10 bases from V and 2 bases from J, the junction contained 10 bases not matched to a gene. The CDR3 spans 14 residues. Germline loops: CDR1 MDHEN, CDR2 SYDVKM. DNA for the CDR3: TGTGCCACCGGGGGGGGTTCACGGCCCTACGAGCAGTACTTC. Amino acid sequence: CATGGGSRPYEQYF.

CDR3 bases: TGCGCCAGCAGCCGCATGGGCCTTAGCGGGAGCCTTTCCTACAATGAGCAGTTCTTC. Its protein is CASSRMGLSGSLSYNEQFF. V gene TRBV5-1 combines with J gene TRBJ2-1; 9 bases are a match to TRBD2. Germline V gives CDR1 SGHRS, CDR2 YFSETQ. With V trimmed by 4 bases and J by 1 base, 15 bases remained unmatched. The CDR3 has 19 amino acids. The whole variable domain, filled in from reference TRBV5-1 and TRBJ2-1, reads KAGVTQTPRYLIKTRGQQVTLSCSPISGHRSVSWYQQTPGQGLQFLFEYFSETQRNKGNFPGRFSGRQFSNSRSEMNVSTLELGDSALYLCASSRMGLSGSLSYNEQFFGPGTRLTVL.

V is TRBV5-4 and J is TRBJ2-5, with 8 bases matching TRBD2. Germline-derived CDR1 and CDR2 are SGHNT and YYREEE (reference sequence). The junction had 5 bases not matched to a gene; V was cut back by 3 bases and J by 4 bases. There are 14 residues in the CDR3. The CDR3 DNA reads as TGTGCCAGCAGCTGGGACGGGGGGGTAGAGACCCAGTACTTC. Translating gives CASSWDGGVETQYF.

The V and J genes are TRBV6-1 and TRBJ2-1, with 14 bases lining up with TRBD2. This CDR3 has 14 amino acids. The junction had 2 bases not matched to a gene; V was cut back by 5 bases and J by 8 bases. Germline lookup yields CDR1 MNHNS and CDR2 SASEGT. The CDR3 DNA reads TGTGCCAGCAGTAGGGGACTAGCGGGGGATGAGCAGTTCTTC. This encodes CASSRGLAGDEQFF.

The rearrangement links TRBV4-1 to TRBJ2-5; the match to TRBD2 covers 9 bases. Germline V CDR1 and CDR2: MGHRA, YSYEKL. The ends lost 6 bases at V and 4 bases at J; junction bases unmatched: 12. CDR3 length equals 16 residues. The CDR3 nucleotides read TGCGCCAGCAGTCAGAAGGCGGGGACTAGCAGAGAGACCCAGTACTTC. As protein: CASSQKAGTSRETQYF.

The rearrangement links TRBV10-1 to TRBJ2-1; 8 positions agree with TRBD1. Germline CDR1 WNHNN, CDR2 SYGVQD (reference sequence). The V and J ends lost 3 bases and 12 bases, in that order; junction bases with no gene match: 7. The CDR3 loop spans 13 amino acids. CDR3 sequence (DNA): TGCGCCAGCAGTGATTACAGACAGGGGACGCAGTTCTTC. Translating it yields CASSDYRQGTQFF.

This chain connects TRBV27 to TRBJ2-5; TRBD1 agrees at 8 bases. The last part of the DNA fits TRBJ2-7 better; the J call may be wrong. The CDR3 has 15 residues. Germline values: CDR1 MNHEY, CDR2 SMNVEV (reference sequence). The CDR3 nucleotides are TGTGCCAGCAGCCTCTTCAGGGGGCCTCCCTACGAGCAGTACTTC. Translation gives CASSLFRGPPYEQYF.

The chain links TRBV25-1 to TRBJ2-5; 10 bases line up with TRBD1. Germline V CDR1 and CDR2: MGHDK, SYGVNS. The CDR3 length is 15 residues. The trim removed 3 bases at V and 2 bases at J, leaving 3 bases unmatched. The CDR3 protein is CASSEGQGRQETQYF. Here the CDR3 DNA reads TGTGCCAGCAGTGAGGGACAGGGGCGGCAAGAGACCCAGTACTTC.

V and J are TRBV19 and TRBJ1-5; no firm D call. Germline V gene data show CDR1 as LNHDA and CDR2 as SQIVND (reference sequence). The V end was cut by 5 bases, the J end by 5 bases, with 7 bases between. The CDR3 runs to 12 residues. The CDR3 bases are TGTGCCAGTAGTGCGGGAGATCAGCCCCAGCATTTT. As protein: CASSAGDQPQHF.

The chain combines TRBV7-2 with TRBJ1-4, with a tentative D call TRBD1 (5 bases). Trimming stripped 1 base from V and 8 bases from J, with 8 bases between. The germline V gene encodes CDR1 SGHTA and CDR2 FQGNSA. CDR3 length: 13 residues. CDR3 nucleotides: TGTGCCAGCAGCTTAGGGGGCATAGAAAAACTGTTTTTT. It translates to CASSLGGIEKLFF.

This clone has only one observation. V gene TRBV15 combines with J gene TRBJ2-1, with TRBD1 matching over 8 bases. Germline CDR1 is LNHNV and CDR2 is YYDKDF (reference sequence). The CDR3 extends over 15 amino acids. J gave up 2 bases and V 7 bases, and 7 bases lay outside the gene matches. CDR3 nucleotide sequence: TGTGCCACCACCATCGACAGGGGAGCCTACAATGAGCAGTTCTTC. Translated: CATTIDRGAYNEQFF.

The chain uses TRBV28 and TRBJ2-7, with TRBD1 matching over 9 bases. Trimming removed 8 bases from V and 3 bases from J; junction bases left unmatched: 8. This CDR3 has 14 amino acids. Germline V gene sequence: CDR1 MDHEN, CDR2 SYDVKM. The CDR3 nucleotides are TGTGCCAGCTTGACGGGGACAGGGAACTACGAGCAGTACTTC. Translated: CASLTGTGNYEQYF.

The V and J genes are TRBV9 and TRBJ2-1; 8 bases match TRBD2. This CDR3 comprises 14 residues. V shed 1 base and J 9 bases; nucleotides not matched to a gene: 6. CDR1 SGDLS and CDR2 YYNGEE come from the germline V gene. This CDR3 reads CASSVSGGAGEQFF. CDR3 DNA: TGTGCCAGCAGCGTATCGGGGGGGGCCGGTGAGCAGTTCTTC.

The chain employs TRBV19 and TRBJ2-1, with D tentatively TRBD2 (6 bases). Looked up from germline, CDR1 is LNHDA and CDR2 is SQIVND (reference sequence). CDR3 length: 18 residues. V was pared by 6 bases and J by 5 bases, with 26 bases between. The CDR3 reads CASSPAGGASRTNNEQFF. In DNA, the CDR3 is TGTGCCAGTAGCCCTGCCGGGGGAGCTTCGAGAACGAACAATGAGCAGTTCTTC.

CDR3 DNA: TGTGCCAGTAGACGACAGGGACCAGTTGGCTACACCTTC. Translation: CASRRQGPVGYTF. This chain joins TRBV19 and TRBJ1-2; 7 bases line up with TRBD1. Per the germline V gene, CDR1 is LNHDA and CDR2 is SQIVND (reference sequence). V was clipped by 6 bases and J by 7 bases; unmatched bases: 8. The CDR3 has 13 residues.

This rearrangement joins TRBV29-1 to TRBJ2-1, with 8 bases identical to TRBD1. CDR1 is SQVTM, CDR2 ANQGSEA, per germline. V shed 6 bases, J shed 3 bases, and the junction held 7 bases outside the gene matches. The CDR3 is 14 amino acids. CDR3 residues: CSVVPDRGYNEQFF. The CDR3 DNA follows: TGCAGCGTCGTCCCCGACAGGGGCTACAATGAGCAGTTCTTC.

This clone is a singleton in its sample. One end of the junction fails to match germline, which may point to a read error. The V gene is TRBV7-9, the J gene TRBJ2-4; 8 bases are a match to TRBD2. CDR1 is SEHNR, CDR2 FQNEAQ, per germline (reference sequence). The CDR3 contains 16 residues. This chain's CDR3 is CSSSPAGGGSKNIQYF. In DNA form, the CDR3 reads TGTTCCAGCAGCCCTGCGGGGGGCGGGTCCAAAAACATTCAGTACTTC.

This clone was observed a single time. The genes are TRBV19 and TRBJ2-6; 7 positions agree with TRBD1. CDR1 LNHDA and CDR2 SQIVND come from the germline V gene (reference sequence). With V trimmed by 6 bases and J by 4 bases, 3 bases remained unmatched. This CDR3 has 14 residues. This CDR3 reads CASSDRAGANVLTF. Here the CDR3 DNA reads TGTGCCAGTAGCGACAGGGCCGGGGCCAACGTCCTGACTTTC.